This paragraph reports one T cell receptor (beta chain). Authors' analysis steps: Amplification with reference gene primers provided the estimates of nucleated cell counts. Sequenced by immunoSEQ multiplex PCR; TCRdb stores in-frame clones only, minus some. V and J calls plus clone size are reproduced from that table; the DNA served to infer D and trimming. The table has 310,000 or so clones, just over 90% seen once. This record belongs to a study of blood T cell repertoires in COVID-19. Study background: Specimens from acute and convalescent COVID-19 originated in the United States, Italy and Spain. T cells, B-cell-depleted T cells, or PBMCs provided the cDNA or gDNA that served as material.

The Seattle patients, enrolled during active infection, were followed longitudinally. The CDR3 consists of 16 residues. With 1 base clipped from V and 5 bases from J, the junction kept 8 bases outside the gene matches. Germline V gene sequence: CDR1 SGHAT, CDR2 FQNNGV. This clonotype was sampled from a woman under 40 with COVID-19, enrolled during active disease. V is TRBV11-2 and J is TRBJ2-1; 7 nucleotides line up with TRBD2. Sequencing used peripheral blood. The chain's CDR3 is CASSLGRLAVNNEQFF. CDR3 nucleotides: TGTGCCAGCAGCTTAGGGCGGCTAGCGGTAAACAATGAGCAGTTCTTC.